This T cell receptor beta chain was sequenced during a study of T cell repertoires in ileal Crohn's disease. Study details: Surgery for a complication: stricturing in roughly 61%, penetrating in about 40%. Postoperative therapy was given to about half: roughly 11 thiopurines, roughly 20 anti-TNF agents.

Sequencing used immunoSEQ multiplex PCR; TCRdb keeps in-frame clones, though not all of them. The table includes roughly 15,000 clones, approximately 82% detected once. V lost 8 bases to trimming and J lost 8 bases; unmatched junction nucleotides: 12. The germline V gene encodes CDR1 MGHDK and CDR2 SYGVNS. The CDR3 extends over 14 amino acids. The sequence was collected from an adult with Crohn's disease. This chain uses TRBV25-1 with TRBJ1-2; 9 bases align to TRBD1. Material: ileal tissue. CDR3 protein: CASLPPGQGSGYTF. The CDR3 bases are TGTGCCAGCCTCCCACCGGGACAGGGATCCGGCTACACCTTC.